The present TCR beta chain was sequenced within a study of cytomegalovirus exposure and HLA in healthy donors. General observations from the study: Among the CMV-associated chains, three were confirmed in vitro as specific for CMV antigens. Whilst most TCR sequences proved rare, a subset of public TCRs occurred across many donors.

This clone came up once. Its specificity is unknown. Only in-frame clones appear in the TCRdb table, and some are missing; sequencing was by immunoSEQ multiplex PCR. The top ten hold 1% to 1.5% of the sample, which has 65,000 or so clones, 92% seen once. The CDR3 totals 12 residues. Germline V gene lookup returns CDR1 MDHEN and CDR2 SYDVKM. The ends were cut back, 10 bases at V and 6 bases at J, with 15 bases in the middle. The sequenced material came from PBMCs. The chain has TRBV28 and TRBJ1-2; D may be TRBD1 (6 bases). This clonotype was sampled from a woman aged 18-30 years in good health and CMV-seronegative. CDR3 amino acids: CATHTGTNGYTF. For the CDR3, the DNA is TGTGCCACCCATACAGGGACCAATGGCTACACCTTC.